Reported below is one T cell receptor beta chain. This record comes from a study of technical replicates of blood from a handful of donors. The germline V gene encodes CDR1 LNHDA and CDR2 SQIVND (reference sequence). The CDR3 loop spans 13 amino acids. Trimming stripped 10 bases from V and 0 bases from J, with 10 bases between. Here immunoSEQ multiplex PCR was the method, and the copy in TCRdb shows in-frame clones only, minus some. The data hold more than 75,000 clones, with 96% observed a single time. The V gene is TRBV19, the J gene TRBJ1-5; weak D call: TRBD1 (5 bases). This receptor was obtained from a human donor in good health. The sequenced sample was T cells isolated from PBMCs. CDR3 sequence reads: CATRDFSNQPQHF. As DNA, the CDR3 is TGTGCCACTAGGGACTTTAGCAATCAGCCCCAGCATTTT.